The 31 T cell receptor beta chains presented below share a single source sample, sequenced in a study of CD8+ T cells in alopecia areata. cDNA prepared by RNA extraction and subsequent reverse transcription served as the template for sequencing. TCRdb keeps only in-frame clones here, not all; method: immunoSEQ multiplex PCR. Among 140,000 to 150,000 clones listed, roughly 50% were seen once. The sample consisted of CD4+ T cells sorted from blood. Receptors originate from a human donor with alopecia areata.

The rearrangement uses TRBV5-1 and TRBJ1-2; D call uncertain. The CDR3 has 12 amino acids. Germline-derived CDR1 and CDR2 are SGHRS and YFSETQ. Trimming shortened V by 5 bases and J by 4 bases, and 9 bases separated the two germline ends. The chain's CDR3 is CASSLTTYGYTF. The CDR3, as DNA: TGCGCCAGCAGTCTGACGACCTATGGCTACACCTTC.

This clone occurred a few times. The chain links TRBV10-3 to TRBJ2-7; a possible D gene is TRBD2 (6 bases). This CDR3 has 12 residues. Germline-derived CDR1 and CDR2 are ENHRY and SYGVKD. The germline V and J ends were trimmed by 6 bases and 6 bases, with 12 bases remaining between them. The CDR3: CAIRSLAGEQYF. For the CDR3, the DNA is TGTGCCATCAGATCACTAGCAGGCGAGCAGTACTTC.

The V call is TRBV6-1, the J call TRBJ1-1; no reliable D call. Germline CDR1 is MNHNS and CDR2 is SASEGT. V lost 6 bases to trimming and J lost 4 bases, with 12 bases between them. The CDR3 extends over 13 amino acids. CDR3 DNA: TGTGCCAGCAGCTCCGAGGCGCGCACTGAAGCTTTCTTT. Its translation: CASSSEARTEAFF.

The J gene is TRBJ2-1, the V gene TRBV29-1; 8 nucleotides agree with TRBD1. The ends lost 7 bases at V and 1 base at J; junction bases unmatched: 9. Germline-derived CDR1 and CDR2 are SQVTM and ANQGSEA. The CDR3 length is 15 residues. The CDR3 is CSGQTGEDSYNEQFF. CDR3 sequence (DNA): TGCAGCGGACAGACAGGGGAAGATTCCTACAATGAGCAGTTCTTC.

The chain links TRBV2 to TRBJ2-5, with D possibly being TRBD1 or TRBD2 (5 bases each). The CDR3 has 13 residues. V gave up 4 bases and J gave up 4 bases, with 10 bases separating them. Germline V lookup: CDR1 SNHLY, CDR2 FYNNEI. This CDR3 is CASSGGVGETQYF. The CDR3 region has the DNA TGTGCCAGCAGTGGAGGGGTCGGAGAGACCCAGTACTTC.

J is TRBJ2-3 and V is TRBV2; D is undetermined. The CDR3 totals 11 residues. Germline V lookup: CDR1 SNHLY, CDR2 FYNNEI. The ends were cut back, 7 bases at V and 3 bases at J, with 5 bases in the middle. CDR3 in DNA: TGTGCCAGCAAGGGAACAGATACGCAGTATTTT. Translating gives CASKGTDTQYF.

The rearrangement links TRBV28 to TRBJ1-5, with TRBD1 identical over 7 bases. The CDR3 has 14 amino acids. The germline V gene has CDR1 MDHEN and CDR2 SYDVKM. J lost 6 bases, V lost 4 bases, and 6 bases had no gene match. The CDR3 loop reads CASSSTGMIQPQHF. CDR3 nucleotide sequence: TGTGCCAGCAGTTCGACAGGGATGATTCAGCCCCAGCATTTT. The whole variable domain, remainder taken from reference TRBV28 and TRBJ1-5, is DVKVTQSSRYLVKRTGEKVFLECVQDMDHENMFWYRQDPGLGLRLIYFSYDVKMKEKGDIPEGYSVSREKKERFSLILESASTNQTSMYLCASSSTGMIQPQHFGDGTRLSIL.

A few counts support this clone. The J gene is TRBJ2-1, the V gene TRBV29-1, with TRBD2 as a possible D gene (6 bases). Per the germline V gene, CDR1 is SQVTM and CDR2 is ANQGSEA. Trimming took off 7 bases at V and 6 bases at J, with 19 bases between the two ends. The CDR3 runs to 14 residues. In DNA form, the CDR3 reads TGCAGCGACAGAACTAGCTATAGTCCCAATGAGCAGTTCTTC. It translates to CSDRTSYSPNEQFF.

Only a few counts were recorded for this clone. The chain combines TRBV19 with TRBJ2-1, with D hard to call. Germline CDR1 LNHDA, CDR2 SQIVND (reference sequence). The CDR3 totals 15 residues. Trimming cost V 5 bases and J 5 bases, with 16 bases left between them. The CDR3 sequence: CASSGSIRPNNEQFF. The CDR3 DNA reads as TGTGCCAGTAGTGGGTCAATCCGACCCAACAATGAGCAGTTCTTC.

The CDR3 nucleotides read TGTGCCAGCAGTCCCCGGGACAGGAATGCGGACATTCAGTACTTC. Translating it yields CASSPRDRNADIQYF. V is TRBV6-5 and J is TRBJ2-4; 8 positions agree with TRBD1. Trimming cost V 5 bases and J 8 bases; bases outside gene matches: 11. Germline V gene lookup returns CDR1 MNHEY and CDR2 SVGAGI. The CDR3 consists of 15 residues.

The rearrangement uses TRBV29-1 and TRBJ1-1; D unclear. The CDR3 contains 12 residues. From germline, CDR1 is SQVTM and CDR2 ANQGSEA. The V and J ends lost 0 bases and 3 bases respectively, with 5 bases between them. CDR3 nucleotide sequence: TGCAGCGTTGAAGATCTCTACACTGAAGCTTTCTTT. Its protein is CSVEDLYTEAFF.

The V call is TRBV29-1, the J call TRBJ2-3; TRBD1 might be the D (5 bases). Per the germline V gene, CDR1 is SQVTM and CDR2 is ANQGSEA. The CDR3 is 12 residues long. V lost 3 bases and J lost 4, with 8 bases in between. The CDR3 DNA reads TGCAGCGTTGATCCAGGGCCAGATACGCAGTATTTT. It is translated as CSVDPGPDTQYF.

The chain employs TRBV29-1 and TRBJ2-4; D perhaps matches TRBD1 (6 bases). Trimming shortened V by 3 bases and J by 3 bases, and 9 bases separated the two germline ends. CDR3 length: 13 residues. The germline V gene encodes CDR1 SQVTM and CDR2 ANQGSEA. The CDR3 loop reads CSVDSGVKNIQYF. The CDR3 DNA reads TGCAGCGTTGATTCAGGGGTCAAAAACATTCAGTACTTC.

This rearrangement joins TRBV9 to TRBJ2-1, with no clear D. V shed 0 bases and J shed 8 bases, with 9 bases lying between them. The CDR3 length is 13 residues. Germline V lookup: CDR1 SGDLS, CDR2 YYNGEE. For the CDR3, the DNA is TGTGCCAGCAGCGTAGCGCCATCGGATGAGCAGTTCTTC. It codes for CASSVAPSDEQFF.

The V and J genes are TRBV11-3 and TRBJ2-1; D is possibly TRBD2 (7 bases). There are 15 residues in the CDR3. Germline V gene sequence: CDR1 SGHNT, CDR2 YENEEA. V was trimmed by 7 bases and J by 5 bases, leaving 18 bases between them. CDR3 bases: TGTGCCAGCACCCTCAGGGGAGGGACGGACAATGAGCAGTTCTTC. It specifies CASTLRGGTDNEQFF.

The chain links TRBV18 to TRBJ2-4, with D possibly called TRBD1 or TRBD2 (6 bases each). The V end lost 1 base, the J end lost 8 bases, and 18 bases lay between the germline ends. The germline CDR1 and CDR2 sequences are KGHSH and LQKENI. This CDR3 region has 16 residues. CDR3: CASSPQRLGGLDIQYF. In DNA, the CDR3 is TGTGCCAGCTCACCACAGAGGCTCGGGGGCTTGGACATTCAGTACTTC.

The chain is built from TRBV12-5 and TRBJ2-4, with D unclear. This CDR3 region has 13 residues. CDR1 and CDR2 from the germline V gene are LGHNT and FRNRAP. V was shortened by 6 bases and J by 6 bases, with 12 bases between the two germline ends. This CDR3 reads CASGASAVNIQYF. The CDR3, as DNA: TGTGCTAGTGGAGCCTCAGCAGTAAACATTCAGTACTTC.

This clone was seen only once. The CDR3 DNA sequence: TGCAGCGTTCACGACGGACAGGGGGCACATACTGGAACTGAAGCTTTCTTT. This sequence encodes CSVHDGQGAHTGTEAFF. The V gene is TRBV29-1, the J gene TRBJ1-1; TRBD1 agrees at 11 bases. Trimming at V came to 5 bases and at J to 5 bases, leaving 16 bases not matched to a gene. The germline CDR1 and CDR2 sequences are SQVTM and ANQGSEA. The CDR3 spans 17 residues. The full variable domain, completed using reference TRBV29-1 and TRBJ1-1, is SAVISQKPSRDICQRGTSLTIQCQVDSQVTMMFWYRQQPGQSLTLIATANQGSEATYESGFVIDKFPISRPNLTFSTLTVSNMSPEDSSIYLCSVHDGQGAHTGTEAFFGQGTRLTVV.

The chain uses TRBV6-6 and TRBJ2-1; a weak D match, TRBD2 (7 bases). The germline V gene encodes CDR1 MNHNY and CDR2 SVGAGI (reference sequence). Trimming took 9 bases from V and 7 from J, leaving 13 bases between them. CDR3 size: 12 residues. In nucleotides, the CDR3 is TGTGCCAGTGAGGGGGGGAGAAATGAGCAGTTCTTC. This translates into CASEGGRNEQFF.

This clone has more than one count but fewer than ten. CDR3 nucleotides: TGCAGCGTTGAGCCCCCGGGACAGATCCTTCTTGCCCACAATGAGCAGTTCTTC. Its protein is CSVEPPGQILLAHNEQFF. V gene TRBV29-1 combines with J gene TRBJ2-1, with 7 positions matching TRBD1. Germline loops: CDR1 SQVTM, CDR2 ANQGSEA. With 3 bases clipped from V and 5 bases from J, the junction kept 19 bases outside the gene matches. The CDR3 covers 18 residues.

The chain joins TRBV7-2 to TRBJ2-1; D possibly matches TRBD1 or TRBD2 (5 bases each). V gave up 0 bases and J gave up 9 bases, with 15 bases separating them. Germline assignment: CDR1 SGHTA and CDR2 FQGNSA. The CDR3 covers 15 residues. CDR3: CASSLAGTLSGEQFF. CDR3 DNA: TGTGCCAGCAGCTTAGCCGGGACCCTGTCTGGTGAGCAGTTCTTC. Based on the CDR3 plus reference TRBV7-2 and TRBJ2-1, the full variable domain is GAGVSQSPSNKVTEKGKDVELRCDPISGHTALYWYRQSLGQGLEFLIYFQGNSAPDKSGLPSDRFSAERTGGSVSTLTIQRTQQEDSAVYLCASSLAGTLSGEQFFGPGTRLTVL.

V usage is TRBV6-5 and J usage is TRBJ2-1; TRBD2 aligns across 9 bases. Germline loops: CDR1 MNHEY, CDR2 SVGAGI. The CDR3 runs to 15 residues. The trim removed 0 bases at V and 7 bases at J, leaving 4 bases unmatched. The CDR3 protein is CASSYSASGVNEQFF. The CDR3 DNA reads as TGTGCCAGCAGTTACTCGGCTAGCGGGGTGAATGAGCAGTTCTTC.

The V and J genes are TRBV29-1 and TRBJ2-7; tentative D call: TRBD2 (5 bases). The length of the CDR3 is 14 residues. V lost 6 bases, J lost 0 bases, and 15 bases lay in between. Per germline, CDR1 SQVTM and CDR2 ANQGSEA. The CDR3 protein is CSVIPGSGSYEQYF. The CDR3 DNA reads TGCAGCGTGATCCCGGGGAGCGGCTCCTACGAGCAGTACTTC.

The chain employs TRBV29-1 and TRBJ1-1, with TRBD1 as a possible D gene (5 bases). The CDR3 runs 15 residues. The ends were cut back, 5 bases at V and 0 bases at J, with 16 bases in the middle. Looked up from germline, CDR1 is SQVTM and CDR2 is ANQGSEA. The CDR3 is CSVTWGPILNTEAFF. The CDR3 nucleotides are TGCAGCGTTACATGGGGCCCGATTCTGAACACTGAAGCTTTCTTT.

The chain combines TRBV2 with TRBJ1-4, with D unclear. CDR1 is SNHLY and CDR2 is FYNNEI in the germline V gene. CDR3 length: 13 residues. The V end lost 8 bases, the J end lost 5 bases, and 12 bases lay between the germline ends. The CDR3 loop reads CASRREQNEKLFF. DNA of the CDR3: TGTGCCAGCCGCCGGGAGCAGAATGAAAAACTGTTTTTT.

V usage is TRBV28 and J usage is TRBJ1-1; D is uncertain. Germline V gives CDR1 MDHEN, CDR2 SYDVKM. Trimming removed 3 bases at V and 1 base at J, with 6 bases between. CDR3 length: 13 amino acids. The CDR3 loop reads CASSLSENTEAFF. The DNA of the CDR3 is TGTGCCAGCAGTTTGTCAGAGAACACTGAAGCTTTCTTT.

This chain connects TRBV5-1 to TRBJ2-3; 10 bases match TRBD2. The germline V gene encodes CDR1 SGHRS and CDR2 YFSETQ. Germline trimming cut 4 bases from V and 4 bases from J; bases unmatched to any gene: 12. CDR3 length: 17 amino acids. CDR3 bases: TGCGCCAGCAGCCAATTTGCCCTAGCGGGAGAGCCAGATACGCAGTATTTT. It specifies CASSQFALAGEPDTQYF.

This chain links TRBV9 with TRBJ2-1; 7 bases match TRBD1. This CDR3 has 14 residues. The germline CDR1 and CDR2 sequences are SGDLS and YYNGEE. The trim removed 0 bases at V and 9 bases at J, leaving 6 bases unmatched. CDR3 protein: CASSVGDRIAEQFF. CDR3 DNA sequence: TGTGCCAGCAGCGTAGGGGACAGAATCGCTGAGCAGTTCTTC.

This clone was counted a few times. The J gene is TRBJ1-1, the V gene TRBV2, with 9 bases fitting TRBD1. The CDR3 is 17 amino acids. Germline CDR1 SNHLY, CDR2 FYNNEI. V dropped 4 bases and J dropped 5; count of bases not matched to a gene: 14. DNA for the CDR3: TGTGCCAGCAGTGGGGGACAGGGAGCTGCTCGGGGTACTGAAGCTTTCTTT. Its protein is CASSGGQGAARGTEAFF. Using reference TRBV2 and TRBJ1-1 for the parts outside the CDR3, the full variable domain is EPEVTQTPSHQVTQMGQEVILRCVPISNHLYFYWYRQILGQKVEFLVSFYNNEISEKSEIFDDQFSVERPDGSNFTLKIRSTKLEDSAMYFCASSGGQGAARGTEAFFGQGTRLTVV.

J is TRBJ1-1 and V is TRBV5-1; TRBD1 aligns across 8 bases. The junction had 3 bases not matched to a gene; V was cut back by 4 bases and J by 1 base. This CDR3 spans 14 amino acids. Per the germline V gene, CDR1 is SGHRS and CDR2 is YFSETQ. Written as DNA, the CDR3 is TGCGCCAGCAGCCAACAGGGGGAGAACACTGAAGCTTTCTTT. It translates to CASSQQGENTEAFF.

This rearrangement joins TRBV4-2 to TRBJ2-5; 8 bases are a match to TRBD1. The germline V gene has CDR1 LGHNA and CDR2 YNFKEQ. This CDR3 is built from 16 residues. J lost 6 bases, V lost 6 bases, and 15 bases had no gene match. CDR3 bases: TGTGCCAGCAGACAAAGGGGGACAGGAGCCGTTCAGACCCAGTACTTC. Amino acid sequence: CASRQRGTGAVQTQYF.